The 21 T cell receptor beta chains reported below all come from one sample, sequenced in a study of cytomegalovirus exposure and HLA in healthy donors. Vbeta (60) and Jbeta (13) primers were used in the PCR. TCRdb keeps only in-frame clones here, not all; method: immunoSEQ multiplex PCR. The sample gives roughly 150,000 clones, over 75% of which show up once; approximately 5.5% is in the top ten. The sample consisted of PBMCs. The receptor set was obtained from a man aged 25 to 45 in good health and CMV-seropositive.

The V gene is TRBV18, the J gene TRBJ2-7, with TRBD1 as a possible D gene (6 bases). The germline V and J ends were trimmed by 3 bases and 3 bases, with 9 bases remaining between them. Germline V CDR1 and CDR2: KGHSH, LQKENI. The CDR3 covers 13 residues. The CDR3 nucleotides are TGTGCCAGCTCACCGGAGGACAGCTACGAGCAGTACTTC. Translating gives CASSPEDSYEQYF.

The CDR3, as DNA: TGTGCCAGCAGCGTTCCCCCAGACAATGAGCAGTTCTTC. This sequence encodes CASSVPPDNEQFF. This chain connects TRBV9 to TRBJ2-1; D not certain. Germline V gene data show CDR1 as SGDLS and CDR2 as YYNGEE. CDR3 length: 13 amino acids. V shed 2 bases and J shed 5 bases, with 8 bases lying between them.

The genes are TRBV28 and TRBJ2-7; possibly TRBD2 for D (7 bases). Germline-derived CDR1 and CDR2 are MDHEN and SYDVKM. The V end was cut by 1 base, the J end by 5 bases, with 12 bases between. The CDR3 consists of 14 residues. The CDR3 DNA is TGTGCCAGCAGTTTATTCCAGGGGAGGGACGAGCAGTACTTC. It codes for CASSLFQGRDEQYF.

The chain couples TRBV15 to TRBJ2-1, with 7 bases that match TRBD2. Germline CDR1 reads LNHNV; CDR2 reads YYDKDF (reference sequence). V lost 7 bases to trimming and J lost 4 bases; unmatched junction nucleotides: 7. This CDR3 contains 14 residues. The CDR3 DNA reads TGTGCCACCAAAGCGGGGAGGACTTACAATGAGCAGTTCTTC. Translated, it gives CATKAGRTYNEQFF.

This clone appeared once. This chain links TRBV6-5 with TRBJ2-7; 13 bases fit TRBD2. Germline V gene data show CDR1 as MNHEY and CDR2 as SVGAGI. There are 15 residues in the CDR3. Trimming took 5 bases from V and 4 from J; bases not matched to a gene: 5. The CDR3 nucleotides are TGTGCCAGCAGTCGGACTAGCGGGAGCTTATACGAGCAGTACTTC. Translation: CASSRTSGSLYEQYF.

This chain links TRBV6-1 with TRBJ1-6; no clear D gene. Germline CDR1 MNHNS, CDR2 SASEGT. V was pared by 6 bases and J by 9 bases, with 12 bases between. The CDR3 totals 13 residues. CDR3 sequence: CASRTFGGSPLHF. DNA for the CDR3: TGTGCCAGCAGGACATTTGGAGGTTCACCCCTCCACTTT.

The chain couples TRBV29-1 to TRBJ2-7, with 9 bases matching TRBD1. The germline V gene encodes CDR1 SQVTM and CDR2 ANQGSEA. The CDR3 contains 14 residues. Trimming took 7 bases from V and 1 from J; bases not matched to a gene: 8. The CDR3: CSAGTGLGSYEQYF. As DNA, the CDR3 is TGCAGCGCCGGGACAGGGTTGGGGTCCTACGAGCAGTACTTC.

The chain combines TRBV19 with TRBJ2-1; a weak D match, TRBD1 (5 bases). The V gene's germline CDR1 is LNHDA and CDR2 SQIVND (reference sequence). The V end was cut by 6 bases, the J end by 4 bases, with 25 bases between. This CDR3 has 18 amino acids. The CDR3 nucleotides are TGTGCCAGTAGCATTTCCCTTTACAGGATTCATTCGTACAATGAGCAGTTCTTC. Protein product: CASSISLYRIHSYNEQFF.

The V gene is TRBV7-2, the J gene TRBJ2-1; TRBD2 agrees at 7 bases. The ends lost 5 bases at V and 6 bases at J; junction bases unmatched: 4. This CDR3 comprises 13 residues. Germline-derived CDR1 and CDR2 are SGHTA and FQGNSA. CDR3 DNA sequence: TGTGCCAGCAGCCGCGGGACTACCAATGAGCAGTTCTTC. It translates to CASSRGTTNEQFF.

The DNA of the CDR3 is TGTGCCAGCTCACTTGGACAGCCCCAAGAGACCCAGTACTTC. Translation gives CASSLGQPQETQYF. The genes are TRBV18 and TRBJ2-5; D may be TRBD1 (6 bases). From germline, CDR1 is KGHSH and CDR2 LQKENI. The V end was cut by 4 bases, the J end by 1 base, with 10 bases between. The CDR3 is 14 residues long.

The chain has TRBV9 and TRBJ2-1; 9 bases map to TRBD1. Germline V lookup: CDR1 SGDLS, CDR2 YYNGEE. J gave up 0 bases and V 3 bases, and 4 bases lay outside the gene matches. This CDR3 has 16 amino acids. The CDR3 nucleotides read TGTGCCAGCAGCGACCGACAGGGGGTCTCCTACAATGAGCAGTTCTTC. Protein product: CASSDRQGVSYNEQFF.

The genes are TRBV11-2 and TRBJ2-7; no reliable D call. Per the germline V gene, CDR1 is SGHAT and CDR2 is FQNNGV. CDR3 length: 17 residues. Trimming pared 0 bases from V and 0 bases from J, leaving 15 bases between. The CDR3 reads CASSLDSILFPSYEQYF. In nucleotides, the CDR3 is TGTGCCAGCAGCTTAGATAGTATACTATTCCCCTCCTACGAGCAGTACTTC.

J is TRBJ1-5 and V is TRBV28; TRBD1 aligns across 8 bases. Germline V gene data show CDR1 as MDHEN and CDR2 as SYDVKM. The CDR3 has 12 residues. V shed 9 bases, J shed 6 bases, and the junction held 4 bases outside the gene matches. The CDR3 nucleotides are TGTGCCAGTTTACAGGGGGGTCAGCCCCAGCATTTT. Translating gives CASLQGGQPQHF.

This clone has a handful of counts. The chain employs TRBV6-4 and TRBJ2-1; 11 nucleotides align to TRBD2. V gave up 8 bases and J gave up 10 bases; unmatched junction bases: 10. Germline CDR1 is MRHNA and CDR2 is SNTAGT. CDR3 length: 14 residues. In DNA form, the CDR3 reads TGTGCCAGCCGAGTAGCGGGAGGGCAGGGCGAGCAGTTCTTC. Its translation: CASRVAGGQGEQFF.

CDR3: CASSTPGLIYEQYF. CDR3 nucleotides: TGTGCCAGCAGTACCCCCGGACTAATCTACGAGCAGTACTTC. The rearrangement joins TRBV27 to TRBJ2-7, with a possible D match to TRBD2 (6 bases). V shed 5 bases and J shed 3 bases, with 14 bases lying between them. Germline V gives CDR1 MNHEY, CDR2 SMNVEV (reference sequence). The CDR3 runs 14 residues.

The chain combines TRBV28 with TRBJ1-5; D is undetermined. CDR1 MDHEN and CDR2 SYDVKM come from the germline V gene. CDR3 length: 16 residues. Trimming cost V 4 bases and J 2 bases, with 15 bases left between them. The CDR3 here is CASSYGPRRGNQPQHF. Here the CDR3 DNA reads TGTGCCAGCAGTTACGGGCCCCGGAGGGGCAATCAGCCCCAGCATTTT.

V and J are TRBV28 and TRBJ1-2; 9 bases are shared with TRBD1. J gave up 8 bases and V 2 bases, and 9 bases lay outside the gene matches. The CDR3 totals 15 residues. Germline CDR1 reads MDHEN; CDR2 reads SYDVKM. In nucleotides, the CDR3 is TGTGCCAGCAGTTTAGGGGATACAGGGGGCCAGGGCTACACCTTC. Translating gives CASSLGDTGGQGYTF.

A word on this clone: One end of the junction varies from germline; a read error may be responsible. The chain links TRBV7-9 to TRBJ2-7; 11 bases match TRBD2. There are 16 residues in the CDR3. Germline lookup yields CDR1 SEHNR and CDR2 FQNEAQ (reference sequence). The CDR3 loop reads CSSSPVLAGGTYEQYF. The CDR3 coding sequence is TGTTCCAGCAGCCCCGTCCTAGCGGGGGGAACCTACGAGCAGTACTTC.

This chain connects TRBV19 to TRBJ1-4, with unresolved D. Germline loops: CDR1 LNHDA, CDR2 SQIVND (reference sequence). The CDR3 is 15 amino acids. The ends were cut back, 6 bases at V and 2 bases at J, with 13 bases in the middle. CDR3 nucleotides: TGTGCCAGTAGCGCCTGGCCAGGTACTAATGAAAAACTGTTTTTT. The encoded protein is CASSAWPGTNEKLFF.

This chain connects TRBV28 to TRBJ2-3, with 9 bases that match TRBD1. Per germline, CDR1 MDHEN and CDR2 SYDVKM. Trimming at V came to 6 bases and at J to 7 bases, leaving 11 bases not matched to a gene. The CDR3 spans 15 residues. CDR3 sequence (DNA): TGTGCCAGCAGCCGAACAGGGGGCTCAGTTTATACGCAGTATTTT. Amino acids: CASSRTGGSVYTQYF.

This clone has only one observation. V and J are TRBV28 and TRBJ2-5; TRBD1 aligns across 9 bases. Germline V CDR1 and CDR2: MDHEN, SYDVKM. The junction had 15 bases not matched to a gene; V was cut back by 5 bases and J by 11 bases. This CDR3 comprises 15 residues. CDR3 sequence reads: CASSKPGQGSNEQYF. The DNA of the CDR3 is TGTGCCAGCAGTAAACCGGGACAGGGTTCTAATGAGCAGTACTTC.